These T cell receptor beta chains were read from a single sample in a study of shared clonotypes between healthy human individuals. Here immunoSEQ multiplex PCR was the method, and the copy in TCRdb shows in-frame clones only, minus some. This table has roughly 1 million clones, 78% appearing once. Source material: memory CD4+ T cells from PBMCs. Source of these receptors: a man between 18 and 29 years old in good health. Some clones in this sample may be carry-over from other donors' samples. The CDR3 runs from the conserved cysteine through the conserved F or W. The D gene is left open where the match is weak. The size entry is marked missing in some rows and otherwise reads once, few, many or a size class.

clone size: .
J gene: TRBJ2-7
CDR3 length: 18
D gene: TRBD2
V gene: TRBV11-2
CDR3 DNA: TGTGCCAGCAGAGCAATCCCCCGCCCCGGGACTACATACAGGGAGCAGTACTTC
CDR3 protein: CASRAIPRPGTTYREQYF

clone size: .
J gene: TRBJ2-3
CDR3 length: 17
D gene: .
V gene: TRBV14
CDR3 DNA: TGTGCCAGCAGCCAAGATTGGAGGCAGGGAGGAACAGATACGCAGTATTTT
CDR3 protein: CASSQDWRQGGTDTQYF

clone size: .
J gene: TRBJ1-2
CDR3 length: 13
D gene: TRBD1
V gene: TRBV10-1
CDR3 DNA: TGCGCCAGCAGGGCCACTACAGGGGGTGGCTACACCTTC
CDR3 protein: CASRATTGGGYTF

clone size: .
J gene: TRBJ2-3
CDR3 length: 12
D gene: .
V gene: TRBV7-2
CDR3 DNA: TGTGCCAGCAGCTTATATACAGATACGCAGTATTTT
CDR3 protein: CASSLYTDTQYF

clone size: few
J gene: TRBJ1-1
CDR3 length: 13
D gene: .
V gene: TRBV10-3
CDR3 DNA: TGTGCCATCAGAGGGGGGATGAACACTGAAGCTTTCTTT
CDR3 protein: CAIRGGMNTEAFF

clone size: .
J gene: TRBJ1-2
CDR3 length: 11
D gene: .
V gene: TRBV28
CDR3 DNA: TGTGCCAGCAGTTTAGAGGGTGGCTACACCTTC
CDR3 protein: CASSLEGGYTF

clone size: .
J gene: TRBJ2-7
CDR3 length: 15
D gene: .
V gene: TRBV5-5
CDR3 DNA: TGTGCCAGCAGCCCACGACCCAGGGGCAGCGACGAGCAGTACTTC
CDR3 protein: CASSPRPRGSDEQYF

clone size: .
J gene: TRBJ2-7
CDR3 length: 16
D gene: TRBD2
V gene: TRBV7-2
CDR3 DNA: TGTGCCAGCAGCTTAGTAGGTAGCGGGGGTACCTACGAGCAGTACTTC
CDR3 protein: CASSLVGSGGTYEQYF

clone size: few
J gene: TRBJ2-2
CDR3 length: 13
D gene: .
V gene: TRBV2
CDR3 DNA: TGTGCCAGCAGTCCCCGATTCACCGGGGAGCTGTTTTTT
CDR3 protein: CASSPRFTGELFF

clone size: .
J gene: TRBJ1-1
CDR3 length: 14
D gene: TRBD1
V gene: TRBV6-1
CDR3 DNA: TGTGCCAGCAGTCCCCAGGGGGGGGACACTGAAGCTTTCTTT
CDR3 protein: CASSPQGGDTEAFF

clone size: .
J gene: TRBJ1-4
CDR3 length: 14
D gene: TRBD1
V gene: TRBV28
CDR3 DNA: TGTGCCAGCAGTTTTGGGACAGGGTCTGAAAAACTGTTTTTT
CDR3 protein: CASSFGTGSEKLFF

clone size: .
J gene: TRBJ1-1
CDR3 length: 16
D gene: TRBD1
V gene: TRBV2
CDR3 DNA: TGTGCCAGCAGTTGGACAGGGGGCGCGTCGGGCACTGAAGCTTTCTTT
CDR3 protein: CASSWTGGASGTEAFF

clone size: .
J gene: TRBJ2-3
CDR3 length: 16
D gene: TRBD2
V gene: TRBV28
CDR3 DNA: TGTGCCAGCAGTCCTATTCTAGCGGCTAGCACAGATACGCAGTATTTT
CDR3 protein: CASSPILAASTDTQYF

clone size: .
J gene: TRBJ1-2
CDR3 length: 14
D gene: TRBD1
V gene: TRBV19
CDR3 DNA: TGTGCCAGTAGTGGACAGGGCTCTAACTATGGCTACACCTTC
CDR3 protein: CASSGQGSNYGYTF

clone size: .
J gene: TRBJ1-1
CDR3 length: 13
D gene: .
V gene: TRBV4-2
CDR3 DNA: TGTGCCAGCAGCCAAGCAGACAGTCCCGAAGCTTTCTTT
CDR3 protein: CASSQADSPEAFF

clone size: .
J gene: TRBJ2-5
CDR3 length: 14
D gene: .
V gene: TRBV5-1
CDR3 DNA: TGCGCCAGCAGCTTGGTCGGGGTTCAGGAGACCCAGTACTTC
CDR3 protein: CASSLVGVQETQYF

clone size: .
J gene: TRBJ2-1
CDR3 length: 15
D gene: TRBD2
V gene: TRBV2
CDR3 DNA: TGTGCCAGCAGTGCCGTAGCGGGAGCGGGGAATGAGCAGTTCTTC
CDR3 protein: CASSAVAGAGNEQFF

clone size: .
J gene: TRBJ2-3
CDR3 length: 14
D gene: .
V gene: TRBV30
CDR3 DNA: TGTGCTTTAACCGACGGTACTAGCACAGATACGCAGTATTTT
CDR3 protein: CALTDGTSTDTQYF

clone size: .
J gene: TRBJ2-6
CDR3 length: 16
D gene: .
V gene: TRBV27
CDR3 DNA: TGTGCCAGCAGTTTATGGCAGGGCTCTGGGGCCAACGTCCTGACTTTC
CDR3 protein: CASSLWQGSGANVLTF

clone size: .
J gene: TRBJ2-2
CDR3 length: 13
D gene: .
V gene: TRBV9
CDR3 DNA: TGTGCCAGCAGCGTAGTAGGGTCCGGGGAGCTGTTTTTT
CDR3 protein: CASSVVGSGELFF

clone size: .
J gene: TRBJ1-4
CDR3 length: 16
D gene: .
V gene: TRBV4-3
CDR3 DNA: TGCGCCAGCAGCCAATCCACAGGAACAACTAATGAAAAACTGTTTTTT
CDR3 protein: CASSQSTGTTNEKLFF

clone size: .
J gene: TRBJ2-3
CDR3 length: 15
D gene: TRBD2
V gene: TRBV7-2
CDR3 DNA: TGTGCCAGCAGCCAAACTAGCGGTAGCACAGATACGCAGTATTTT
CDR3 protein: CASSQTSGSTDTQYF

clone size: .
J gene: TRBJ2-1
CDR3 length: 15
D gene: TRBD2
V gene: TRBV6-6
CDR3 DNA: TGTGCCAGCATCCGGACTAGCGGGGCCTACAATGAGCAGTTCTTC
CDR3 protein: CASIRTSGAYNEQFF

clone size: .
J gene: TRBJ2-7
CDR3 length: 15
D gene: TRBD2
V gene: TRBV5-4
CDR3 DNA: TGTGCCAGCAGCTCACGGACTAGTACTTTCTCCGAGCAGTACTTC
CDR3 protein: CASSSRTSTFSEQYF

clone size: many
J gene: TRBJ1-4
CDR3 length: 11
D gene: .
V gene: TRBV19
CDR3 DNA: TGTGCCAGTATTAAAAATGAAAAACTGTTTTTT
CDR3 protein: CASIKNEKLFF

clone size: .
J gene: TRBJ2-5
CDR3 length: 14
D gene: .
V gene: TRBV11-2
CDR3 DNA: TGTGCCAGCAGCTCACTCGCGAGTGGGGAGACCCAGTACTTC
CDR3 protein: CASSSLASGETQYF

clone size: .
J gene: TRBJ1-4
CDR3 length: 17
D gene: .
V gene: TRBV7-2
CDR3 DNA: TGTGCCAGCAGCTTAGGGTTGACAGGCGCCCGAAATGAAAAACTGTTTTTT
CDR3 protein: CASSLGLTGARNEKLFF

clone size: .
J gene: TRBJ1-5
CDR3 length: 16
D gene: .
V gene: TRBV5-1
CDR3 DNA: TGCGCCAGCAGCTTGGGAGGGACGGCTAGCAATCAGCCCCAGCATTTT
CDR3 protein: CASSLGGTASNQPQHF

clone size: once
J gene: TRBJ2-5
CDR3 length: 14
D gene: TRBD2
V gene: TRBV9
CDR3 DNA: TGTGCCAGCAGCGTAGGTCCGGGGGGTGAGACCCAGTACTTC
CDR3 protein: CASSVGPGGETQYF

clone size: .
J gene: TRBJ2-7
CDR3 length: 12
D gene: .
V gene: TRBV7-9
CDR3 DNA: TGTGCCAGCAGCACCTCCGGGACCAGGTCATACTTC
CDR3 protein: CASSTSGTRSYF

clone size: .
J gene: TRBJ2-3
CDR3 length: 19
D gene: TRBD1
V gene: TRBV5-1
CDR3 DNA: TGCGCCAGCAGCTTGGTAAGGGGTAGCGGACAGGGGACCACAGATACGCAGTATTTT
CDR3 protein: CASSLVRGSGQGTTDTQYF

clone size: .
J gene: TRBJ2-7
CDR3 length: 12
D gene: .
V gene: TRBV6-5
CDR3 DNA: TGTGCCAGCAGTTCATCTAGTTACGAGCAGTACTTC
CDR3 protein: CASSSSSYEQYF

clone size: .
J gene: TRBJ1-5
CDR3 length: 14
D gene: .
V gene: TRBV6-6
CDR3 DNA: TGTGCCAGCAGTCCCAGCTATAGCAATCAGCCCCAGCATTTT
CDR3 protein: CASSPSYSNQPQHF

clone size: .
J gene: TRBJ1-2
CDR3 length: 15
D gene: .
V gene: TRBV5-6
CDR3 DNA: TGTGCCAGCAGCCAACCCTCGACCCAACGGCAGGGCTACACCTTC
CDR3 protein: CASSQPSTQRQGYTF

clone size: .
J gene: TRBJ2-1
CDR3 length: 14
D gene: .
V gene: TRBV7-3
CDR3 DNA: TGTGCCAGCAGCCCCTCGGTGGACTACAATGAGCAGTTCTTC
CDR3 protein: CASSPSVDYNEQFF

clone size: .
J gene: TRBJ1-5
CDR3 length: 13
D gene: .
V gene: TRBV19
CDR3 DNA: TGTGCCAGTAGTATAGATTTGGATCAGCCCCAGCATTTT
CDR3 protein: CASSIDLDQPQHF

clone size: .
J gene: TRBJ2-3
CDR3 length: 14
D gene: TRBD2
V gene: TRBV19
CDR3 DNA: TGTGCCAGTAGTGGACTAGCGGGTTTAGATACGCAGTATTTT
CDR3 protein: CASSGLAGLDTQYF

clone size: .
J gene: TRBJ1-5
CDR3 length: 16
D gene: .
V gene: TRBV18
CDR3 DNA: TGTGCCAGCTCACCACCGGGGGGAACGGGCAATCAGCCCCAGCATTTT
CDR3 protein: CASSPPGGTGNQPQHF

clone size: .
J gene: TRBJ2-3
CDR3 length: 17
D gene: TRBD1
V gene: TRBV2
CDR3 DNA: TGTGCCAGCACTCAGTCCGGGACAGGGGTGTTGGGAGATACGCAGTATTTT
CDR3 protein: CASTQSGTGVLGDTQYF

clone size: .
J gene: TRBJ2-1
CDR3 length: 15
D gene: TRBD2
V gene: TRBV5-4
CDR3 DNA: TGTGCCAGCAGATTAGCGGGAGGGCCGGGTAATGAGCAGTTCTTC
CDR3 protein: CASRLAGGPGNEQFF

clone size: few
J gene: TRBJ1-2
CDR3 length: 15
D gene: .
V gene: TRBV6-5
CDR3 DNA: TGTGCCAGCCGCCTTTCCATCTCACATAGGGTAGGCTACACCTTC
CDR3 protein: CASRLSISHRVGYTF

clone size: .
J gene: TRBJ1-6
CDR3 length: 15
D gene: TRBD1
V gene: TRBV28
CDR3 DNA: TGTGCCAGCAGGGGACAGGGAACTTATAATTCACCCCTCCACTTT
CDR3 protein: CASRGQGTYNSPLHF

clone size: .
J gene: TRBJ2-1
CDR3 length: 15
D gene: .
V gene: TRBV21-1
CDR3 DNA: TGTGCCAGCACCCCCGGGACACTTCCCTACAATGAGCAGTTCTTC
CDR3 protein: CASTPGTLPYNEQFF

clone size: .
J gene: TRBJ2-5
CDR3 length: 15
D gene: .
V gene: TRBV28
CDR3 DNA: TGTGCCACCCGGACGAGGGGGAATTCCCAAGAGACCCAGTACTTC
CDR3 protein: CATRTRGNSQETQYF

clone size: .
J gene: TRBJ2-6
CDR3 length: 13
D gene: .
V gene: TRBV2
CDR3 DNA: TGTGCCAGCAGGGGATCTGGGGCCAACGTCCTGACTTTC
CDR3 protein: CASRGSGANVLTF

clone size: few
J gene: TRBJ1-1
CDR3 length: 14
D gene: .
V gene: TRBV6-5
CDR3 DNA: TGTGCCAGCAGGGCCCCATGGGGGAACACTGAAGCTTTCTTT
CDR3 protein: CASRAPWGNTEAFF

clone size: .
J gene: TRBJ2-5
CDR3 length: 14
D gene: TRBD2
V gene: TRBV11-3
CDR3 DNA: TGTGCCACTTCCGGGACTACGCTCCAAGAGACCCAGTACTTC
CDR3 protein: CATSGTTLQETQYF

clone size: .
J gene: TRBJ1-2
CDR3 length: 12
D gene: .
V gene: TRBV7-9
CDR3 DNA: TGTGCCAGCAGCTTAGTGGGAAGGGGCTACACCTTC
CDR3 protein: CASSLVGRGYTF

clone size: few
J gene: TRBJ2-1
CDR3 length: 13
D gene: .
V gene: TRBV18
CDR3 DNA: TGTGCCAGCTCACCACTCCAGGGCGATGAGCAGTTCTTC
CDR3 protein: CASSPLQGDEQFF

clone size: .
J gene: TRBJ1-2
CDR3 length: 15
D gene: TRBD1
V gene: TRBV5-1
CDR3 DNA: TGCGCCAGCAGCTTCTTGACAGGGGGCAACTATGGCTACACCTTC
CDR3 protein: CASSFLTGGNYGYTF

clone size: .
J gene: TRBJ1-1
CDR3 length: 17
D gene: .
V gene: TRBV5-6
CDR3 DNA: TGTGCCAGCAGCTTGGGGGTTTTTTTCGGACTGAACACTGAAGCTTTCTTT
CDR3 protein: CASSLGVFFGLNTEAFF

clone size: .
J gene: TRBJ2-3
CDR3 length: 14
D gene: .
V gene: TRBV18
CDR3 DNA: TGTGCCAGCTCACCCCGGGAGAACCCAGATACGCAGTATTTT
CDR3 protein: CASSPRENPDTQYF

clone size: .
J gene: TRBJ1-1
CDR3 length: 13
D gene: .
V gene: TRBV5-1
CDR3 DNA: TGCGCCAGCAGCCTGACGGGCCACACTGAAGCTTTCTTT
CDR3 protein: CASSLTGHTEAFF

clone size: .
J gene: TRBJ2-5
CDR3 length: 11
D gene: .
V gene: TRBV29-1
CDR3 DNA: TGCAGCCCCCGGACAGAAGAGACCCAGTACTTC
CDR3 protein: CSPRTEETQYF

clone size: .
J gene: TRBJ2-2
CDR3 length: 16
D gene: .
V gene: TRBV14
CDR3 DNA: TGTGCCAGCAGCCGGGCTACAGCTTTATCTACCGGGGAGCTGTTTTTT
CDR3 protein: CASSRATALSTGELFF